Below, 15 T cell receptor beta chains from the same sample are listed, as sequenced in a study of blood T cell repertoires in COVID-19. Profiling relied on immunoSEQ multiplex PCR, and the TCRdb table lists in-frame clones only, not all of them. The sample comprises approximately 130,000 clones, 77% of which are singletons, and around a fifth rests with the top ten. Sequencing was done on a sample of peripheral blood. The receptors were sampled from an elderly man with acute or convalescent COVID-19.

The chain joins TRBV10-3 to TRBJ2-7; D not resolved. The CDR3 covers 14 residues. Germline V gene lookup returns CDR1 ENHRY and CDR2 SYGVKD. V lost 3 bases, J lost 4 bases, and 13 bases lay in between. CDR3 nucleotides: TGTGCCATCAGTGACCAGGCGCATAGTTACGAGCAGTACTTC. Protein sequence: CAISDQAHSYEQYF.

This chain links TRBV19 with TRBJ1-2; the D is unclear. V was pared by 3 bases and J by 1 base, with 6 bases between. CDR3 length: 13 residues. Germline-derived CDR1 and CDR2 are LNHDA and SQIVND (reference sequence). CDR3 sequence (DNA): TGTGCCAGTAGTATCACAGATAACTATGGCTACACCTTC. Its translation: CASSITDNYGYTF.

This chain uses TRBV5-1 with TRBJ1-1; TRBD1 matches at 9 bases. CDR3 length equals 13 residues. The V gene end was trimmed by 4 bases and the J gene end by 11 bases; junction bases not matched to a gene: 9. Germline V gene lookup returns CDR1 SGHRS and CDR2 YFSETQ. DNA for the CDR3: TGCGCCAGCAGCACCCAACAGGGGGCACAGGCTTTCTTT. This gives the protein CASSTQQGAQAFF.

The chain has TRBV6-5 and TRBJ1-2; 12 bases match TRBD1. Looked up from germline, CDR1 is MNHEY and CDR2 is SVGAGI. V lost 6 bases to trimming and J lost 7 bases; unmatched junction nucleotides: 3. The CDR3 covers 13 residues. CDR3 in DNA: TGTGCCAGCAGGGGACAGGGGGCCGGTGGCTACACCTTC. Protein: CASRGQGAGGYTF.

The chain joins TRBV28 to TRBJ2-7, with 11 bases that match TRBD1. The ends lost 6 bases at V and 1 base at J; junction bases unmatched: 8. This CDR3 is built from 16 residues. The germline V gene encodes CDR1 MDHEN and CDR2 SYDVKM. The CDR3 reads CASRTGTGGPSYEQYF. CDR3 DNA: TGTGCCAGCAGGACTGGGACAGGGGGGCCATCCTACGAGCAGTACTTC.

This rearrangement joins TRBV6-5 to TRBJ1-1; D uncertain. Germline assignment: CDR1 MNHEY and CDR2 SVGAGI. The CDR3 is 15 residues long. V was trimmed by 0 bases and J by 2 bases, leaving 10 bases between them. Here the CDR3 DNA reads TGTGCCAGCAGTTACTCAGAGGGCAGTAACACTGAAGCTTTCTTT. It codes for CASSYSEGSNTEAFF.

This sequence joins TRBV29-1 and TRBJ1-2, with D uncertain. The CDR3 sequence is 16 residues long. The germline gives CDR1 SQVTM, CDR2 ANQGSEA. Trimming stripped 7 bases from V and 5 bases from J, with 26 bases between. CDR3 sequence (DNA): TGCAGCGCCGGATGGGAACCCGGGAACCCATCTTATGGCTACACCTTC. Encoded protein: CSAGWEPGNPSYGYTF.

J is TRBJ2-1 and V is TRBV7-2; 7 nucleotides line up with TRBD2. Germline loops: CDR1 SGHTA, CDR2 FQGNSA. The CDR3 length is 16 residues. The V and J ends lost 5 bases and 0 bases, in that order; junction bases with no gene match: 7. The CDR3 DNA sequence: TGTGCCAGCAGCCCTCTAGCGGCTAACTCCTACAATGAGCAGTTCTTC. It yields the protein CASSPLAANSYNEQFF. Based on the CDR3 plus reference TRBV7-2 and TRBJ2-1, the full variable domain is GAGVSQSPSNKVTEKGKDVELRCDPISGHTALYWYRQSLGQGLEFLIYFQGNSAPDKSGLPSDRFSAERTGGSVSTLTIQRTQQEDSAVYLCASSPLAANSYNEQFFGPGTRLTVL.

The V gene is TRBV6-6, the J gene TRBJ1-2, with D possibly matching TRBD1 (5 bases). The CDR3 sequence is 15 residues long. V lost 0 bases to trimming and J lost 8 bases, with 16 bases between them. Per germline, CDR1 MNHNY and CDR2 SVGAGI (reference sequence). The CDR3 DNA sequence: TGTGCCAGCAGTTACTCTCAGGAGGGGAGATTCGGCTACACCTTC. Translation: CASSYSQEGRFGYTF.

The chain couples TRBV6-5 to TRBJ2-5; 8 bases match TRBD2. Germline loops: CDR1 MNHEY, CDR2 SVGAGI. The V segment lost 5 bases and the J segment 2 bases; nucleotides outside the gene matches: 4. The CDR3 totals 14 residues. CDR3 DNA: TGTGCCAGCAGTCTGACTAGCGCACAAGAGACCCAGTACTTC. This translates into CASSLTSAQETQYF.

The V call is TRBV9, the J call TRBJ2-6, with D tentatively TRBD1 (6 bases). The CDR3 runs 15 residues. Germline CDR1 is SGDLS and CDR2 is YYNGEE. Trimming took off 6 bases at V and 2 bases at J, with 12 bases between the two ends. CDR3 nucleotides: TGTGCCAGCACCCAGGGGTCGACTGGGGCCAACGTCCTGACTTTC. It translates to CASTQGSTGANVLTF. Variable domain in full (rest from reference TRBV9 and TRBJ2-6): DSGVTQTPKHLITATGQRVTLRCSPRSGDLSVYWYQQSLDQGLQFLIQYYNGEERAKGNILERFSAQQFPDLHSELNLSSLELGDSALYFCASTQGSTGANVLTFGAGSRLTVL.

This chain connects TRBV6-6 to TRBJ2-6; 10 nucleotides line up with TRBD1. Trimming took 5 bases from V and 1 from J; bases not matched to a gene: 5. This CDR3 comprises 17 residues. Germline V CDR1 and CDR2: MNHNY, SVGAGI (reference sequence). This CDR3 reads CASSRDRGGSGANVLTF. The DNA of the CDR3 is TGTGCCAGCAGTCGGGACAGGGGTGGGTCTGGGGCCAACGTCCTGACTTTC.

The chain joins TRBV19 to TRBJ1-1; TRBD1 is a possible D gene (5 bases). This CDR3 comprises 14 residues. Germline V gives CDR1 LNHDA, CDR2 SQIVND (reference sequence). V was shortened by 10 bases and J by 4 bases, with 19 bases between the two germline ends. Here the CDR3 DNA reads TGTGCCACAGACAAGGGGTTTGGCGGCACTGAAGCTTTCTTT. It translates to CATDKGFGGTEAFF.

The CDR3 coding sequence is TGTGCCAGCAGCCCCCCCGGACAGGGTTTGACCGGGGAGCTGTTTTTT. It specifies CASSPPGQGLTGELFF. The chain combines TRBV9 with TRBJ2-2; TRBD1 agrees at 8 bases. The CDR3 totals 16 residues. V shed 4 bases and J 5 bases; nucleotides not matched to a gene: 10. Per the germline V gene, CDR1 is SGDLS and CDR2 is YYNGEE.

The V gene is TRBV6-5, the J gene TRBJ2-1; no reliable D call. V gave up 0 bases and J gave up 8 bases, with 2 bases separating them. The CDR3 covers 11 residues. CDR1 and CDR2 (germline): MNHEY, SVGAGI. The CDR3 bases are TGTGCCAGCAGTTACTCCTATGAGCAGTTCTTC. Residues: CASSYSYEQFF.